This T cell receptor beta chain came from a study of shared clonotypes between healthy human individuals. This clone was recorded a few times. Its antigen is unknown. Points from the study as a whole: Blood was the sole source, and tissue repertoires probably differ.

The genomic DNA of each subset was split evenly across several immunoSEQ plates. Generated by immunoSEQ multiplex PCR, the TCRdb table keeps only in-frame clones and is missing some. Seen here are 450,000 to 650,000 clones, around 77% observed once, and the top ten hold approximately 12%. Those who donated, Caucasian adults without exception, all lived in Nashville, Tennessee. Looked up from germline, CDR1 is MNHEY and CDR2 is SMNVEV (reference sequence). The CDR3 covers 14 residues. The trim removed 5 bases at V and 5 bases at J, leaving 5 bases unmatched. Sequencing was done on a sample of PBMCs. The chain has TRBV27 and TRBJ1-4; 7 nucleotides line up with TRBD1. This receptor was obtained from a woman aged 40 to 50 in good health. Some clones in this sample may be carry-over from other donors' samples. This chain's CDR3 is CASSRTTGNEKLFF. The DNA for the CDR3 is TGTGCCAGCAGTCGAACGACAGGGAATGAAAAACTGTTTTTT.